These 17 T cell receptor beta chains share one sample of origin, sequenced in a study of molecular identifiers for immune sequencing clone quantification. Via MiXCR, TCRdb re-called the PCR reads, giving one row per CDR3 protein. The sample yields 250,000 to 400,000 distinct CDR3 sequences, about 21% seen once. Sample: naive CD8+ T cells from blood, with Jurkat cell RNA spiked in. Subset described: FACS-sorted CD8+CD4-CCR7+CD45RA+ naive T cells. The receptor set was obtained from a human donor in good health. Some libraries in this study had Jurkat cell RNA spiked in.

This clonotype was seen once. A much bigger clone sits one base away, suggesting this may be a read error. The V call is TRBV13, the J call TRBJ2-4; the match to TRBD2 covers 9 bases. Per the germline V gene, CDR1 is PRHDT and CDR2 is FYEKMQ (reference sequence). The CDR3 runs to 17 residues. J gave up 6 bases and V 1 base, and 10 bases lay outside the gene matches. The CDR3 loop is CASSLEHAGGISNIQYF. DNA of the CDR3: TGTGCCAGCAGCTTAGAACATGCGGGAGGGATATCAAACATTCAGTACTTC.

This clonotype was seen repeatedly, ten times or more. This rearrangement joins TRBV7-9 to TRBJ2-5, with 10 bases fitting TRBD1. From germline, CDR1 is SEHNR and CDR2 FQNEAQ (reference sequence). The CDR3 consists of 16 residues. V lost 4 bases to trimming and J lost 4 bases; unmatched junction nucleotides: 9. CDR3 in DNA: TGTGCCAGCAGCTCTATGACAGGGGGCGGAGGAGAGACCCAGTACTTC. As protein: CASSSMTGGGGETQYF.

A note on this clonotype: This could be a read error, since a much larger clone is one nucleotide away. This chain uses TRBV19 with TRBJ2-3, with a possible D match to TRBD2 (5 bases). CDR1 and CDR2 (germline): LNHDA, SQIVND (reference sequence). This CDR3 comprises 15 residues. CDR3 sequence reads: CASSPYAASTDTQCF. The CDR3 coding sequence is TGTGCCAGTAGCCCTTACGCAGCTAGCACAGATACGCAGTGTTTT.

This clonotype was observed many times. This chain links TRBV5-6 with TRBJ2-3, with D unclear. Per the germline V gene, CDR1 is SGHDT and CDR2 is YYEEEE. This CDR3 spans 12 amino acids. V lost 3 bases and J 4 bases, leaving 6 bases between the germline ends. CDR3 residues: CASSSLPDTQYF. DNA of the CDR3: TGTGCCAGCAGCTCCCTTCCAGATACGCAGTATTTT.

This clonotype was counted ten times or more. The chain has TRBV7-9 and TRBJ2-1, with a tentative D call TRBD2 (5 bases). Germline CDR1 reads SEHNR; CDR2 reads FQNEAQ (reference sequence). Trimming took 5 bases from V and 2 from J, leaving 16 bases between them. The CDR3 consists of 16 residues. The CDR3 reads CASSQVGGYAYNEQFF. CDR3 sequence (DNA): TGTGCCAGCAGCCAGGTGGGCGGGTACGCCTACAATGAGCAGTTCTTC.

This clonotype was counted ten times or more. The genes are TRBV7-8 and TRBJ2-3, with D tentatively TRBD1 (5 bases). CDR3 length equals 17 residues. Germline values: CDR1 SGHVS, CDR2 FQNEAQ. V lost 2 bases, J lost 5 bases, and 20 bases lay in between. The CDR3 is CASSLYATVKSGDTQYF. The CDR3 region has the DNA TGTGCCAGCAGCTTATACGCGACAGTAAAGTCGGGAGATACGCAGTATTTT.

This clonotype was picked up many times. V is TRBV7-2 and J is TRBJ2-7; 7 nucleotides align to TRBD1. The CDR3 is 14 amino acids. In germline, CDR1 is SGHTA, CDR2 FQGNSA. J gave up 2 bases and V 2 bases, and 3 bases lay outside the gene matches. The CDR3 DNA is TGTGCCAGCAGCTTATCGCAGGGGGCCTACGAGCAGTACTTC. This translates into CASSLSQGAYEQYF.

This clonotype was seen at least ten times. The chain combines TRBV7-3 with TRBJ1-1; TRBD1 matches at 8 bases. The trim removed 4 bases at V and 0 bases at J, leaving 4 bases unmatched. CDR3 length equals 15 residues. Germline CDR1 SGHTA, CDR2 FQGTGA. The CDR3: CASSSAGGMNTEAFF. CDR3 nucleotides: TGTGCCAGCAGCTCGGCAGGGGGCATGAACACTGAAGCTTTCTTT.

This clonotype has at least ten counts. The chain is built from TRBV6-1 and TRBJ2-2, with D perhaps assigned TRBD1 or TRBD2 (5 bases each). Germline V gene data show CDR1 as MNHNS and CDR2 as SASEGT. This CDR3 comprises 18 residues. V was trimmed by 1 base and J by 4 bases, leaving 19 bases between them. In nucleotides, the CDR3 is TGTGCCAGCAGTGAAGTTCCGGGGCTTACTCTAGGCACCGGGGAGCTGTTTTTT. Translated: CASSEVPGLTLGTGELFF.

In its sample, this clonotype was seen a few times. V usage is TRBV2 and J usage is TRBJ1-2; a weak D match, TRBD1 (6 bases). CDR1 and CDR2 (germline): SNHLY, FYNNEI. CDR3 size: 17 residues. Trimming removed 3 bases at V and 0 bases at J, with 17 bases between. The CDR3 reads CASSDGGQTVTNYGYTF. CDR3 in DNA: TGTGCCAGCAGTGATGGTGGACAGACAGTTACTAACTATGGCTACACCTTC.

This clonotype was picked up many times. The chain carries TRBV19 and TRBJ2-7, with 7 bases that match TRBD1. V trimming: 11 bases; J trimming: 4 bases; junction bases outside the gene matches: 29. Germline CDR1 and CDR2: LNHDA and SQIVND (reference sequence). This CDR3 region has 19 residues. DNA for the CDR3: TGTGCCCCCTCAGACCCAAGTGGAAATCCGACAGGGTTGTTGTACGAGCAGTACTTC. Its translation is CAPSDPSGNPTGLLYEQYF.

This chain uses TRBV7-9 with TRBJ2-5; TRBD1 aligns across 7 bases. V gave up 3 bases and J gave up 1 base; unmatched junction bases: 5. Per the germline V gene, CDR1 is SEHNR and CDR2 is FQNEAQ (reference sequence). The CDR3 is 15 amino acids. CDR3 protein: CASSLRTGRQETQYF. DNA for the CDR3: TGTGCCAGCAGCTTGAGGACAGGCCGCCAAGAGACCCAGTACTTC.

This chain joins TRBV2 and TRBJ2-7; tentative D call: TRBD1 (5 bases). Looked up from germline, CDR1 is SNHLY and CDR2 is FYNNEI. Trimming took 8 bases from V and 5 from J, leaving 10 bases between them. The CDR3 runs to 11 residues. CDR3 DNA sequence: TGTGCCAGCCAGGGTAGCCACGAGCAGTACTTC. It translates to CASQGSHEQYF.

This clonotype has ten or more counts. The chain recombines TRBV7-2 with TRBJ2-1; 8 bases are a match to TRBD1. Trimming removed 1 base from V and 1 base from J; junction bases left unmatched: 6. Germline V gene lookup returns CDR1 SGHTA and CDR2 FQGNSA. The CDR3 spans 17 residues. CDR3 DNA: TGTGCCAGCAGCTTAGTCTCACAGGGGGGATCCTACAATGAGCAGTTCTTC. Translating gives CASSLVSQGGSYNEQFF.

This clonotype appeared many times. The gene calls are TRBV7-8 and TRBJ2-1; D might be TRBD1 or TRBD2, each matching 5 bases. Trimming shortened V by 2 bases and J by 0 bases, and 11 bases separated the two germline ends. Looked up from germline, CDR1 is SGHVS and CDR2 is FQNEAQ. The CDR3 consists of 16 residues. The CDR3 loop is CASSLFGAHSYNEQFF. The CDR3 DNA reads TGTGCCAGCAGCTTATTCGGGGCCCACTCCTACAATGAGCAGTTCTTC.

CDR3 sequence (DNA): TGTGCCAGCAGCCAGAGGGACAGGGGATTTCAGCCCCAGCATTTT. It is translated as CASSQRDRGFQPQHF. The chain combines TRBV6-2 or TRBV6-3 with TRBJ1-5; 10 nucleotides match TRBD1. Germline V CDR1 and CDR2: MNHEY, SVGEGT. This CDR3 spans 15 amino acids. Trimming removed 6 bases from V and 6 bases from J; junction bases left unmatched: 8.

This clonotype was counted many times. The genes are TRBV29-1 and TRBJ1-4; the D gene is possibly TRBD1 (5 bases). The V gene lost 3 bases and the J gene lost 0 bases, with 14 bases spanning the gap. Germline V CDR1 and CDR2: SQVTM, ANQGSEA. The CDR3 is made up of 16 amino acids. The DNA for the CDR3 is TGCAGCGTTGAGGGGGACCAGGGTCCAACTAATGAAAAACTGTTTTTT. This codes for CSVEGDQGPTNEKLFF.